These T cell receptor beta chains were read from a single sample in a study of cytomegalovirus exposure and HLA in healthy donors. Profiling relied on immunoSEQ multiplex PCR, and the TCRdb table lists in-frame clones only, not all of them. The table lists about 150,000 clones, approximately 60% of them singletons. Sequencing was performed on PBMCs. Source of these receptors: a woman in her sixties in good health and CMV-seropositive. Each CDR3 is given with its conserved first and last residue. A D gene is named only where the DNA matches it firmly. Clone size is shown for a subset of rows, as once, few, many or a class of expanded clone.

d_gene,v_gene,j_gene,abundance,CDR3aa,CDR3nt
TRBD1,TRBV19,TRBJ1-5,-,CASSMGQGGNQPQHF,TGTGCCAGTAGTATGGGACAGGGGGGCAATCAGCCCCAGCATTTT
-,TRBV7-9,TRBJ2-7,once,CSSSPTLSEQYF,TGTTCCAGCAGCCCCACGCTCAGCGAGCAGTACTTC
-,TRBV4-3,TRBJ2-1,-,CASSQGWTALNNEQFF,TGCGCCAGCAGCCAAGGTTGGACTGCCCTCAACAATGAGCAGTTCTTC
-,TRBV7-8,TRBJ2-7,-,CASSLAGSAYEQYF,TGTGCCAGCAGCTTAGCCGGGAGTGCCTACGAGCAGTACTTC
-,TRBV4-1,TRBJ1-2,few,CASSQADSPNYGYTF,TGCGCCAGCAGCCAAGCGGACAGCCCTAACTATGGCTACACCTTC
-,TRBV27,TRBJ2-7,-,CASSSPTRNSYEQYF,TGTGCCAGCAGTTCTCCTACACGGAACAGCTACGAGCAGTACTTC
TRBD1,TRBV10-1,TRBJ1-1,-,CASSAGQGYTEAFF,TGCGCCAGCAGTGCGGGACAGGGGTACACTGAAGCTTTCTTT
-,TRBV18,TRBJ2-5,-,CASSPPALQETQYF,TGTGCCAGCTCACCACCAGCGTTACAAGAGACCCAGTACTTC
-,TRBV2,TRBJ2-7,-,CASSEGISGEQYF,TGTGCCAGCAGTGAGGGAATTTCGGGGGAGCAGTACTTC
TRBD2,TRBV4-3,TRBJ2-5,-,CASSQDPMAGLVGETQYF,TGCGCCAGCAGCCAAGATCCAATGGCGGGACTAGTCGGGGAGACCCAGTACTTC
-,TRBV19,TRBJ2-1,-,CASMGSYNEQFF,TGTGCCAGTATGGGGAGTTACAATGAGCAGTTCTTC
-,TRBV5-4,TRBJ2-1,-,CASSPLGQNNEQFF,TGTGCCAGCAGCCCGCTCGGACAGAACAATGAGCAGTTCTTC
TRBD2,TRBV9,TRBJ2-5,-,CASSVGNSGTETQYF,TGTGCCAGCAGCGTAGGAAATAGCGGGACAGAGACCCAGTACTTC
TRBD2,TRBV5-1,TRBJ2-2,-,CASSLRSGANTGELFF,TGCGCCAGCAGCTTGCGGAGCGGGGCGAACACCGGGGAGCTGTTTTTT
TRBD2,TRBV28,TRBJ2-1,-,CASRPSGSDEQFF,TGTGCCAGCAGACCTAGCGGGAGCGATGAGCAGTTCTTC
TRBD1,TRBV18,TRBJ1-5,once,CASSPQGANQPQHF,TGTGCCAGCTCACCGCAGGGGGCAAATCAGCCCCAGCATTTT
-,TRBV28,TRBJ2-2,-,CASSFLPTGELFF,TGTGCCAGCAGTTTCCTTCCTACCGGGGAGCTGTTTTTT
-,TRBV5-1,TRBJ2-2,-,CASSLATVNTGELFF,TGCGCCAGCAGCTTGGCCACGGTGAACACCGGGGAGCTGTTTTTT
TRBD2,TRBV5-1,TRBJ2-2,-,CASSLTAGAPTGELFF,TGCGCCAGCAGCTTGACGGCGGGAGCCCCCACCGGGGAGCTGTTTTTT
TRBD2,TRBV4-3,TRBJ2-1,-,CASSRTLAGGYNEQFF,TGCGCCAGCAGCCGCACACTAGCGGGAGGGTACAATGAGCAGTTCTTC
-,TRBV7-6,TRBJ2-3,-,CASSLLAVSTDTQYF,TGTGCCAGCAGCTTATTGGCAGTTAGCACAGATACGCAGTATTTT
TRBD2,TRBV19,TRBJ2-1,once,CASSISGLAKYNEQFF,TGTGCCAGTAGTATCTCCGGACTAGCCAAGTACAATGAGCAGTTCTTC
-,TRBV27,TRBJ2-7,-,CASRSEGGSGIYEQYF,TGTGCCAGCAGAAGCGAAGGGGGAAGCGGGATCTACGAGCAGTACTTC
TRBD1,TRBV28,TRBJ2-7,few,CASVAGGSYEQYF,TGTGCCAGCGTAGCAGGGGGCTCCTACGAGCAGTACTTC
-,TRBV9,TRBJ2-1,-,CASSPGGYLSSYNEQFF,TGTGCCAGCAGCCCTGGGGGGTACCTGAGCTCCTACAATGAGCAGTTCTTC
TRBD2,TRBV12-5,TRBJ2-3,-,CASGPGTTRSTDTQYF,TGTGCTAGTGGTCCCGGGACTACACGTAGCACAGATACGCAGTATTTT
TRBD2,TRBV28,TRBJ2-1,few,CASRGLAGVVHNEQFF,TGTGCCAGCAGAGGACTAGCGGGAGTCGTCCACAATGAGCAGTTCTTC
-,TRBV21-1,TRBJ2-7,-,CASSKLPYRGQYEQYF,TGTGCCAGCAGCAAACTTCCATACAGGGGGCAGTACGAGCAGTACTTC
TRBD1,TRBV9,TRBJ1-2,-,CASGGTGTFSNYGYTF,TGTGCCAGCGGTGGGACAGGGACTTTCTCTAACTATGGCTACACCTTC
-,TRBV7-2,TRBJ2-1,-,CASSLERRRVEQFF,TGTGCCAGCAGCTTAGAGAGGCGCAGGGTTGAGCAGTTCTTC
TRBD1,TRBV5-8,TRBJ1-4,few,CASSLGTGGEKLFF,TGTGCCAGCAGCTTGGGGACAGGGGGAGAAAAACTGTTTTTT
-,TRBV28,TRBJ1-4,-,CASRRTGEKLFF,TGTGCCAGCAGACGAACGGGGGAAAAACTGTTTTTT
-,TRBV4-2,TRBJ2-3,-,CASSQDTSTDTQYF,TGTGCCAGCAGCCAAGATACTAGCACAGATACGCAGTATTTT
-,TRBV30,TRBJ1-2,-,CAWSQRRGKSGYTF,TGTGCCTGGAGCCAACGCAGAGGGAAAAGTGGCTACACCTTC
TRBD1,TRBV6-1,TRBJ2-7,-,CASSGVGGQPLREQYF,TGTGCCAGCAGTGGGGTTGGGGGACAGCCTCTGCGCGAGCAGTACTTC
TRBD1,TRBV28,TRBJ1-5,-,CASTPTGRLGGNQPQHF,TGTGCCAGCACTCCGACAGGGAGGCTGGGGGGCAATCAGCCCCAGCATTTT
TRBD2,TRBV10-3,TRBJ2-5,-,CAISGREGRETQYF,TGTGCCATCAGTGGGCGGGAGGGCCGGGAGACCCAGTACTTC
-,TRBV15,TRBJ2-5,few,CATSGAAGVETQYF,TGTGCCACCAGCGGAGCTGCAGGGGTGGAGACCCAGTACTTC
TRBD2,TRBV7-2,TRBJ2-7,once,CASSQPSSGVSYEQYF,TGTGCCAGCAGCCAACCCTCGAGCGGGGTCTCCTACGAGCAGTACTTC
-,TRBV7-9,TRBJ2-7,few,CSSSLEPYEQYF,TGTTCCAGCAGCTTAGAGCCCTACGAGCAGTACTTC
-,TRBV5-1,TRBJ2-7,-,CASSFGQGGEQYF,TGCGCCAGCAGCTTTGGCCAGGGTGGCGAGCAGTACTTC
-,TRBV4-3,TRBJ1-2,-,CASSQEVIGVHGYTF,TGCGCCAGCAGCCAAGAAGTAATCGGGGTGCATGGCTACACCTTC
-,TRBV6-1,TRBJ2-6,-,CASGQGHSGANVLTF,TGTGCCAGCGGGCAGGGACACTCTGGGGCCAACGTCCTGACTTTC
-,TRBV7-3,TRBJ2-1,-,CASSGGTYNEQFF,TGTGCCAGCAGCGGCGGGACTTACAATGAGCAGTTCTTC
TRBD1,TRBV7-8,TRBJ2-7,few,CASSSPGQGSGYEQYF,TGTGCCAGCAGCTCGCCGGGACAGGGGTCCGGCTACGAGCAGTACTTC
-,TRBV4-2,TRBJ2-7,-,CASSQTRGSTYEQYF,TGTGCCAGCAGCCAAACTAGGGGGTCGACCTACGAGCAGTACTTC
TRBD2,TRBV4-2,TRBJ2-5,few,CASSNASGTRTQYF,TGTGCCAGCAGCAATGCTAGCGGGACTAGGACCCAGTACTTC
TRBD2,TRBV28,TRBJ2-1,-,CASRWTSGSNEQFF,TGTGCCAGCAGATGGACTAGCGGGAGCAATGAGCAGTTCTTC
-,TRBV28,TRBJ1-2,-,CASSLGGARGYTF,TGTGCCAGCAGTCTAGGCGGGGCTCGGGGCTACACCTTC
-,TRBV4-3,TRBJ1-5,-,CASSQDSTGSQPQHF,TGCGCCAGCAGCCAAGATTCAACAGGGAGTCAGCCCCAGCATTTT